This T cell receptor (beta chain) emerged from a study of early T cells in non-severe SARS-CoV-2 infection. Germline CDR1 MNHEY, CDR2 SMNVEV (reference sequence). The CDR3 has 15 amino acids. V was shortened by 2 bases and J by 1 base, with 12 bases between the two germline ends. Researchers attached unique molecular identifiers to individual cDNA molecules. A single record per CDR3 protein comes from TCRdb applying MiXCR to the 5' RACE reads. Among some 40,000 distinct CDR3 sequences listed, roughly 5.4% were seen once. This clonotype was detected many times. The chain is built from TRBV27 and TRBJ2-7; D is perhaps TRBD2 (5 bases). The clonotype originates from an adult who was a healthcare worker with PCR-confirmed SARS-CoV-2 infection or an uninfected control (not recorded which). Sequencing was carried out using whole blood. CDR3 loop: CASSLRGSQSYEQYF. Here the CDR3 DNA reads TGTGCCAGCAGTTTACGGGGATCACAGTCCTACGAGCAGTACTTC.